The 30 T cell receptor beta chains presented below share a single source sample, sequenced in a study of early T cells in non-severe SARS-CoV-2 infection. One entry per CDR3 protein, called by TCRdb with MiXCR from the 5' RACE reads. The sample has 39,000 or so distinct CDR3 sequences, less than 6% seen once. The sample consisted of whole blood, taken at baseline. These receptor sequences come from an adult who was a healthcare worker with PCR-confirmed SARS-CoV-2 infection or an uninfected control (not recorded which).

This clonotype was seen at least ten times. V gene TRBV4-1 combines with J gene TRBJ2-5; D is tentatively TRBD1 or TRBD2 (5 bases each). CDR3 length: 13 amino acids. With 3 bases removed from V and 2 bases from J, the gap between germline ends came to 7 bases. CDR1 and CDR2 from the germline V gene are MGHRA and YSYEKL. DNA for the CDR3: TGCGCCAGCAGCCAGGGGGAACAAGAGACCCAGTACTTC. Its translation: CASSQGEQETQYF.

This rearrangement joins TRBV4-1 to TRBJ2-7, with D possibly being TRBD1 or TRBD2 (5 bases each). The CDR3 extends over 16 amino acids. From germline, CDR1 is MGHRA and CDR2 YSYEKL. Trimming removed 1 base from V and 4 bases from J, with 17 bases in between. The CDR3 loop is CASSQGEGMTIYEQYF. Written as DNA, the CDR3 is TGCGCCAGCAGCCAAGGCGAGGGGATGACCATTTACGAGCAGTACTTC.

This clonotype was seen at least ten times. The CDR3 DNA reads TGTGCCAGCAGCTTAACGGGAACCTCCGAGACCCAGTACTTC. Its protein product is CASSLTGTSETQYF. The V gene is TRBV7-9, the J gene TRBJ2-5, with D maybe TRBD2 (5 bases). This CDR3 is 14 amino acids long. V was shortened by 2 bases and J by 5 bases, with 12 bases between the two germline ends. Germline CDR1 is SEHNR and CDR2 is FQNEAQ (reference sequence).

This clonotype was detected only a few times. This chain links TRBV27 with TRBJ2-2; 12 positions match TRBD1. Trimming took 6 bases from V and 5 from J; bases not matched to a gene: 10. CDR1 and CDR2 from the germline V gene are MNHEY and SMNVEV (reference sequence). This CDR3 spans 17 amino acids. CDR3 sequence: CASRNRDRGLLTGELFF. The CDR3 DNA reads TGTGCCAGCAGAAACCGGGACAGGGGGCTATTGACCGGGGAGCTGTTTTTT.

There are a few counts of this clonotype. Here the CDR3 DNA reads TGCAGTGCTCCCAATAACAGGGAAAGCGCGGGGCAGCCCCAGCATTTT. This gives the protein CSAPNNRESAGQPQHF. This chain links TRBV20-1 with TRBJ1-5; possible D gene TRBD1, 6 bases. This CDR3 is 16 amino acids long. V shed 5 bases and J shed 7 bases, with 24 bases lying between them. Germline V gene lookup returns CDR1 DFQATT and CDR2 SNEGSKA (reference sequence).

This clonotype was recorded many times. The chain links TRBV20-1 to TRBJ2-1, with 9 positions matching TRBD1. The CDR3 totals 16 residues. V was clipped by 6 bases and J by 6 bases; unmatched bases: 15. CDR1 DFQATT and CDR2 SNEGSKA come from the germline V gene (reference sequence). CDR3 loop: CSAKQGAYASLNEQFF. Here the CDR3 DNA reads TGCAGTGCCAAACAGGGGGCTTACGCCTCCCTCAATGAGCAGTTCTTC.

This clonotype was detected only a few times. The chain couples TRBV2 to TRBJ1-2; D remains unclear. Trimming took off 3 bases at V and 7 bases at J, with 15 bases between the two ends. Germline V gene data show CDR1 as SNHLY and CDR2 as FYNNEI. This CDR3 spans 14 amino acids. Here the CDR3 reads CASSENLAVGGYTF. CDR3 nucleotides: TGTGCCAGCAGTGAGAACTTGGCCGTTGGTGGCTACACCTTC.

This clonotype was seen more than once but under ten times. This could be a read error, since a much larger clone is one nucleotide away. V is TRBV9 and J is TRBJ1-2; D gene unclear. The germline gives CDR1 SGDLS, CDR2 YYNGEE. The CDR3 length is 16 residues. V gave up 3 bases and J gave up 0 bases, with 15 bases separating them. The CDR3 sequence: CASSGYDVAANYGYTF. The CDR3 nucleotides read TGTGCCAGCAGCGGATACGACGTGGCGGCTAACTATGGCTACACCTTC. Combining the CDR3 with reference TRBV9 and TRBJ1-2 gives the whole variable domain DSGVTQTPKHLITATGQRVTLRCSPRSGDLSVYWYQQSLDQGLQFLIQYYNGEERAKGNILERFSAQQFPDLHSELNLSSLELGDSALYFCASSGYDVAANYGYTFGSGTRLTVV.

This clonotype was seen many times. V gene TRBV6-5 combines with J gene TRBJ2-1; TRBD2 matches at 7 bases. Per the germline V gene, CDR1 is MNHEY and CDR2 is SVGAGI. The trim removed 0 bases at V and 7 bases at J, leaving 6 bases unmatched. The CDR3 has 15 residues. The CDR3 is CASSYSSRGGNEQFF. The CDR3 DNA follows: TGTGCCAGCAGTTACTCTTCGCGGGGAGGGAATGAGCAGTTCTTC.

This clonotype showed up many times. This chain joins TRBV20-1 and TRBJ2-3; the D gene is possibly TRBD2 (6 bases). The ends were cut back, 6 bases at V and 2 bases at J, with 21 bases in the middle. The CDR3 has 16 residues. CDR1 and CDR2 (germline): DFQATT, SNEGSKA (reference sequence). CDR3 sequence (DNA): TGCAGTGCCTCCCAAGCGGGCGGAGGGTTCACAGATACGCAGTATTTT. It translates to CSASQAGGGFTDTQYF.

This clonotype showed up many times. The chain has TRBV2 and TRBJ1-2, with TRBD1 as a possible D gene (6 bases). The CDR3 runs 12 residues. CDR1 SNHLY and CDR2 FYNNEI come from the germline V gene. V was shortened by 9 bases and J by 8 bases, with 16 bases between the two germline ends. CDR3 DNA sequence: TGTGCCAGTTTCCGGGACACCCGGGGCTACACCTTC. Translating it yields CASFRDTRGYTF.

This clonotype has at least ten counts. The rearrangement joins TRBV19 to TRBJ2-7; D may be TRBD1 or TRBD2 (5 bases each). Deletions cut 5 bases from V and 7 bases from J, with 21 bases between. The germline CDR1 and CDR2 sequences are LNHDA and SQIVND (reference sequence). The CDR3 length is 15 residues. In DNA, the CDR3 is TGTGCCAGTAGTTCTACCGGGGCAGGGCGTGGAGAGCAGTACTTC. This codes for CASSSTGAGRGEQYF.

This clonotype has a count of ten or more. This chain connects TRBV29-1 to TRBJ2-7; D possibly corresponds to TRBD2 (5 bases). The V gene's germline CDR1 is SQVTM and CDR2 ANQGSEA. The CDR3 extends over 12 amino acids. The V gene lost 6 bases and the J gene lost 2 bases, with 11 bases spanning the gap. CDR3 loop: CSVRTGTYEQYF. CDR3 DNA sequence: TGCAGCGTCCGGACGGGGACCTACGAGCAGTACTTC.

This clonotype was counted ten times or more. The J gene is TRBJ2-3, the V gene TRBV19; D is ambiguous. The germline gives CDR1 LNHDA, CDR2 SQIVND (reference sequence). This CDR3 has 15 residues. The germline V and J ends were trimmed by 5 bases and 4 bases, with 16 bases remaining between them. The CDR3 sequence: CASSGAGAYPDTQYF. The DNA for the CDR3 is TGTGCCAGTAGTGGCGCAGGCGCGTATCCAGATACGCAGTATTTT. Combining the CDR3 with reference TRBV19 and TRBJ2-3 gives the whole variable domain DGGITQSPKYLFRKEGQNVTLSCEQNLNHDAMYWYRQDPGQGLRLIYYSQIVNDFQKGDIAEGYSVSREKKESFPLTVTSAQKNPTAFYLCASSGAGAYPDTQYFGPGTRLTVL.

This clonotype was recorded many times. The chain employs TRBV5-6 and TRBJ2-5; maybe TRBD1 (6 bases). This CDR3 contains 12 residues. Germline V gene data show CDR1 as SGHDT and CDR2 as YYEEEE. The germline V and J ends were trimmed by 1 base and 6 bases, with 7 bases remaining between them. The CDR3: CASSLTGKTQYF. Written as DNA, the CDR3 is TGTGCCAGCAGCTTGACAGGGAAGACCCAGTACTTC.

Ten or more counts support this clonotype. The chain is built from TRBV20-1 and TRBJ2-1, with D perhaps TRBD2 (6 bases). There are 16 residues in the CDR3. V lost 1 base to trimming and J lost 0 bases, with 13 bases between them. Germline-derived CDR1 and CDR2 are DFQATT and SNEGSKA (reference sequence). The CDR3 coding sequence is TGCAGTGCTAGAGTAATTAGCGGCTTCTCCTACAATGAGCAGTTCTTC. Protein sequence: CSARVISGFSYNEQFF.

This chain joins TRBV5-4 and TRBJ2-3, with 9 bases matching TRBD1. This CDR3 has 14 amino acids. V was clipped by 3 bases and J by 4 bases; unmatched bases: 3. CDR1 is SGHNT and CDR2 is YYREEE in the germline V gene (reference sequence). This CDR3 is CASSSQGAADTQYF. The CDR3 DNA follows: TGTGCCAGCAGCTCACAGGGGGCCGCAGATACGCAGTATTTT.

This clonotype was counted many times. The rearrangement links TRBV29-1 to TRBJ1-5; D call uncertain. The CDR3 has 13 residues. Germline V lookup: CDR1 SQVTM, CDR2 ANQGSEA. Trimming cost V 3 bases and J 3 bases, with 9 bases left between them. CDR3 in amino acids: CSVEENFNQPQHF. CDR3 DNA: TGCAGCGTTGAGGAAAATTTCAATCAGCCCCAGCATTTT.

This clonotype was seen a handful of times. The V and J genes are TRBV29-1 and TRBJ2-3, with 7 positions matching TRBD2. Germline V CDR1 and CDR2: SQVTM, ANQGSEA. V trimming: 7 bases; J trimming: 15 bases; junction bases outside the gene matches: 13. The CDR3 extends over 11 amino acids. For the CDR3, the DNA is TGCAGCGGCGTTTGGGCGGGAGCGGGCTATTTT. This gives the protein CSGVWAGAGYF.

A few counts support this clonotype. The CDR3 bases are TGTGCCAGCAGCGGCGTAGCTTTCTTT. Protein product: CASSGVAFF. This chain joins TRBV7-9 and TRBJ1-1; the D is unclear. V was cut by 5 bases and J by 10 bases, with 5 bases left in between. Germline CDR1 is SEHNR and CDR2 is FQNEAQ (reference sequence). The CDR3 covers 9 residues.

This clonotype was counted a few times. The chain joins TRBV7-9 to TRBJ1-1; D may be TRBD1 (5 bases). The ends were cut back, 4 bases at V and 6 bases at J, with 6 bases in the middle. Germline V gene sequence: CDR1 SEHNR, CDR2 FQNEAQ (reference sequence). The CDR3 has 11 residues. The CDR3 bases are TGTGCCAGCAGCTCGGGGCCTGAAGCTTTCTTT. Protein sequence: CASSSGPEAFF.

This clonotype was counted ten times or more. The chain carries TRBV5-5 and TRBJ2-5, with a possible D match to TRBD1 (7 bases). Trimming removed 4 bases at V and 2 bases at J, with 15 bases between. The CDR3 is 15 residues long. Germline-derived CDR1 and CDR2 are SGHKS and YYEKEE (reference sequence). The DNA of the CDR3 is TGTGCCAGCAGCGAGAGGAGGGGGCAACAAGAGACCCAGTACTTC. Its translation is CASSERRGQQETQYF.

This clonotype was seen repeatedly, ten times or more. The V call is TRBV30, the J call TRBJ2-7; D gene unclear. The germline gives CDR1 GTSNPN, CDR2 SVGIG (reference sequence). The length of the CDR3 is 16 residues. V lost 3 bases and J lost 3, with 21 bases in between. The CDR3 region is CAWSIHTRFSGYEQYF. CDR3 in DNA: TGTGCCTGGAGCATCCACACCCGATTCTCTGGCTACGAGCAGTACTTC.

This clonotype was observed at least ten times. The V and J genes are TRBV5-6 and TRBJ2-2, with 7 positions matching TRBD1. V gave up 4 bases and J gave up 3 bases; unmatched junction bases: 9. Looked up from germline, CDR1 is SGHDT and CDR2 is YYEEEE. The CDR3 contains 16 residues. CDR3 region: CASSPTGEGDTGELFF. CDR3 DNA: TGTGCCAGCAGCCCCACAGGGGAAGGGGACACCGGGGAGCTGTTTTTT.

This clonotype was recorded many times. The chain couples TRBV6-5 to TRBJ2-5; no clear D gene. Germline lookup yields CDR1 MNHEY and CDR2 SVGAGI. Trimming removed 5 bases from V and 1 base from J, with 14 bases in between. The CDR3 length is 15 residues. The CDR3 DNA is TGTGCCAGCAGTGCGAGCCTGCTCCGCCAAGAGACCCAGTACTTC. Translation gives CASSASLLRQETQYF.

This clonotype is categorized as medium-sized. CDR3 protein: CASSLAAPGRGTDTQYF. The CDR3 DNA reads as TGTGCCAGCAGCTTAGCGGCCCCCGGACGAGGCACAGATACGCAGTATTTT. V gene TRBV7-2 combines with J gene TRBJ2-3, with D hard to call. Per the germline V gene, CDR1 is SGHTA and CDR2 is FQGNSA. V lost 0 bases to trimming and J lost 1 base, with 14 bases between them. The CDR3 has 17 amino acids.

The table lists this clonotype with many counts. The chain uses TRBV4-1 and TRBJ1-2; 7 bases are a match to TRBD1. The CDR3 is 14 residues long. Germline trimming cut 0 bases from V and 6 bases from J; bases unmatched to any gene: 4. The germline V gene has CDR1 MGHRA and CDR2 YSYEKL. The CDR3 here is CASSQETTGDGYTF. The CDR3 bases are TGCGCCAGCAGCCAAGAAACCACAGGGGATGGCTACACCTTC.

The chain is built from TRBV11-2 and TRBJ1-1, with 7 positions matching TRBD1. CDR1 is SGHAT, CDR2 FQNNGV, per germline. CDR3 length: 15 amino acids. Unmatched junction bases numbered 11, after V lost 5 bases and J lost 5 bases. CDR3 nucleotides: TGTGCCAGCAGCCTGTTCACAGGGGCGGTGACTGAAGCTTTCTTT. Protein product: CASSLFTGAVTEAFF.

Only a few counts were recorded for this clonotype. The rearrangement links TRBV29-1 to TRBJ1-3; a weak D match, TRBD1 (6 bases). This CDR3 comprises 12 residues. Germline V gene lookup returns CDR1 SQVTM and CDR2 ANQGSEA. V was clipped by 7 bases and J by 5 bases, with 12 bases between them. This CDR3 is CSAQTGRNTIYF. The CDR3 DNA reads TGCAGCGCCCAGACAGGCAGAAACACCATATATTTT.

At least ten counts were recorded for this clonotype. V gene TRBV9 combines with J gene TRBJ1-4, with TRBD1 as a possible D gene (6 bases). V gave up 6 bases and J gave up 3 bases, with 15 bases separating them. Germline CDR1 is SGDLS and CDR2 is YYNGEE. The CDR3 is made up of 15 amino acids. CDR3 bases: TGTGCCAGCACCAAGGCTGGGGGGCCTAATGAAAAACTGTTTTTT. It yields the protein CASTKAGGPNEKLFF.